The 16 T cell receptor beta chains presented below share a single source sample, sequenced in a study of sequential checkpoint blockade in melanoma (dated by TCRdb to between 2018 and 2021). The treatment or condition label corresponds to: randomized to nivolumab then ipilimumab (arm A) or the reverse (arm B). Library preparation was by the immunoSEQ multiplex PCR assay. TCRdb took over this immuneACCESS table, retaining in-frame rearrangements with V and J assigned. Such tables are incomplete; in checked studies, under half of the missing clones stem from an unresolved V gene, and the remainder is unexplained. This sample gives some 17,000 clones in total; 70% to 80% of them show up just once. The top ten hold roughly 12% of the sample. Sequencing was performed on CD8+ T cells sorted from blood (inferred from file names), taken from a patient given nivolumab and ipilimumab in sequence. The receptor set was obtained from a human donor with melanoma.

The chain is built from TRBV4-1 and TRBJ1-3; the D gene is possibly TRBD1 (5 bases). Germline CDR1 reads MGHRA; CDR2 reads YSYEKL. V was shortened by 9 bases and J by 4 bases, with 10 bases between the two germline ends. This CDR3 has 12 amino acids. In nucleotides, the CDR3 is TGCGCCAGTCAGGGTTACGGAAACACCATATATTTT. This sequence encodes CASQGYGNTIYF.

This chain links TRBV9 with TRBJ2-7; 9 bases agree with TRBD1. The CDR3 is made up of 17 amino acids. Germline trimming cut 2 bases from V and 0 bases from J; bases unmatched to any gene: 9. Germline values: CDR1 SGDLS, CDR2 YYNGEE. The CDR3 protein is CASSVRPTGGFSYEQYF. The CDR3 nucleotides read TGTGCCAGCAGCGTCCGCCCCACAGGGGGCTTCTCCTACGAGCAGTACTTC.

The genes are TRBV5-4 and TRBJ2-7, with D possibly TRBD2 on 6 matching bases. Trimming removed 3 bases at V and 6 bases at J, with 10 bases between. Germline V gives CDR1 SGHNT, CDR2 YYREEE (reference sequence). The CDR3 runs 12 residues. CDR3 loop: CASSWGLREQYF. The CDR3 DNA reads TGTGCCAGCAGCTGGGGACTTCGCGAGCAGTACTTC. Complete variable domain (other parts from reference TRBV5-4 and TRBJ2-7): ETGVTQSPTHLIKTRGQQVTLRCSSQSGHNTVSWYQQALGQGPQFIFQYYREEENGRGNFPPRFSGLQFPNYSSELNVNALELDDSALYLCASSWGLREQYFGPGTRLTVT.

The V call is TRBV7-8, the J call TRBJ2-7, with D tentatively TRBD2 (6 bases). This CDR3 region has 15 residues. Germline V lookup: CDR1 SGHVS, CDR2 FQNEAQ. V was cut by 7 bases and J by 6 bases, with 22 bases left in between. For the CDR3, the DNA is TGTGCCAGCATCCCGGAGGGGACGCTCTCACTCGAGCAGTACTTC. As protein: CASIPEGTLSLEQYF.

The CDR3 reads CASSHPPGAGGLTYEQYF. The CDR3 nucleotides are TGTGCCAGCAGCCACCCCCCAGGAGCGGGAGGGTTAACCTACGAGCAGTACTTC. The rearrangement uses TRBV11-2 and TRBJ2-7; the match to TRBD2 covers 10 bases. The CDR3 runs to 18 residues. The J segment lost 2 bases and the V segment lost 5 bases, leaving 15 bases of the junction unmatched. Germline V lookup: CDR1 SGHAT, CDR2 FQNNGV.

The rearrangement uses TRBV6-5 and TRBJ2-1, with D perhaps matching TRBD2 (5 bases). Germline CDR1 is MNHEY and CDR2 is SVGAGI. CDR3 size: 13 residues. Trimming left V 0 bases short and J 7 bases short, with 7 bases between. For the CDR3, the DNA is TGTGCCAGCAGTTACTCGACTACGAATGAGCAGTTCTTC. This gives the protein CASSYSTTNEQFF.

This chain uses TRBV6-5 with TRBJ1-1; D ambiguous. V lost 4 bases to trimming and J lost 1 base, with 7 bases between them. CDR1 MNHEY and CDR2 SVGAGI come from the germline V gene. CDR3 length: 13 amino acids. CDR3: CASSLSPNTEAFF. Written as DNA, the CDR3 is TGTGCCAGCAGTTTAAGCCCGAACACTGAAGCTTTCTTT.

This clone was seen a few times. Within the sample, other DNA sequences also encode this same CDR3. This chain joins TRBV18 and TRBJ2-7; 11 bases are a match to TRBD2. V dropped 2 bases and J dropped 2; count of bases not matched to a gene: 2. The CDR3 runs 15 residues. The germline gives CDR1 KGHSH, CDR2 LQKENI. This chain's CDR3 is CASSPTSGSPYEQYF. The DNA of the CDR3 is TGTGCCAGCTCACCAACTAGCGGGAGCCCCTACGAGCAGTACTTC.

The chain joins TRBV2 to TRBJ2-7; D not resolved. Germline CDR1 is SNHLY and CDR2 is FYNNEI. The CDR3 is 10 residues long. Between the trimmed V and J ends, which lost 8 bases and 1 base, there was a span of 3 bases. The DNA for the CDR3 is TGTGCCAGCGTATCCTACGAGCAGTACTTC. Protein product: CASVSYEQYF.

V and J are TRBV5-8 and TRBJ2-7; 8 bases match TRBD2. The CDR3 extends over 16 amino acids. Unmatched junction bases numbered 6, after V lost 1 base and J lost 0 bases. Germline V gives CDR1 SGHTS, CDR2 YDEGEE. CDR3 nucleotide sequence: TGTGCCAGCAGCTTGCGGGGGGGCCCCAGCTCCTACGAGCAGTACTTC. This encodes CASSLRGGPSSYEQYF. Combining the CDR3 with reference TRBV5-8 and TRBJ2-7 gives the whole variable domain EAGVTQSPTHLIKTRGQQATLRCSPISGHTSVYWYQQALGLGLQFLLWYDEGEERNRGNFPPRFSGRQFPNYSSELNVNALELEDSALYLCASSLRGGPSSYEQYFGPGTRLTVT.

This sequence joins TRBV6-5 and TRBJ1-1, with D uncertain. The length of the CDR3 is 15 residues. Trimming took off 7 bases at V and 4 bases at J, with 19 bases between the two ends. CDR1 is MNHEY, CDR2 SVGAGI, per germline. The DNA of the CDR3 is TGTGCCAGCACCCTAGCCCCGATCGGAACCACTGAAGCTTTCTTT. Translating gives CASTLAPIGTTEAFF.

This rearrangement joins TRBV14 to TRBJ1-1, with 7 positions matching TRBD1. The V and J ends lost 6 bases and 3 bases, in that order; junction bases with no gene match: 4. Per germline, CDR1 SGHDN and CDR2 FVKESK. The CDR3 covers 13 residues. The CDR3 region has the DNA TGTGCCAGCAGGCCAAGGGGGCACACTGAAGCTTTCTTT. It codes for CASRPRGHTEAFF.

The chain joins TRBV15 to TRBJ2-1; 7 positions agree with TRBD2. The germline V gene has CDR1 LNHNV and CDR2 YYDKDF (reference sequence). This CDR3 contains 16 residues. The J segment lost 5 bases and the V segment lost 0 bases, leaving 7 bases of the junction unmatched. In DNA form, the CDR3 reads TGTGCCACCAGCAGAGATCTGGAGCGGGGAAACAATGAGCAGTTCTTC. It translates to CATSRDLERGNNEQFF.

The chain is built from TRBV10-3 and TRBJ1-1; tentative D call: TRBD1 (5 bases). The germline V and J ends were trimmed by 11 bases and 4 bases, with 17 bases remaining between them. This CDR3 is built from 13 residues. Per germline, CDR1 ENHRY and CDR2 SYGVKD. CDR3 DNA: TGTGCCTTACGACGAGGGGAGGGCACTGAAGCTTTCTTT. Translating it yields CALRRGEGTEAFF.

Within the sample, this clone is medium-sized. The rearrangement uses TRBV28 and TRBJ2-7; TRBD1 matches 9 bases. Germline CDR1 MDHEN, CDR2 SYDVKM. The V gene end was trimmed by 5 bases and the J gene end by 0 bases; junction bases not matched to a gene: 5. The CDR3 totals 15 residues. The CDR3 bases are TGTGCCAGCAGTCGACAGGGGGTGAGCTCCTACGAGCAGTACTTC. This encodes CASSRQGVSSYEQYF.

The rearrangement joins TRBV30 to TRBJ1-5; D perhaps matches TRBD1 (6 bases). This CDR3 has 17 amino acids. Germline V gene data show CDR1 as GTSNPN and CDR2 as SVGIG (reference sequence). Deletions cut 5 bases from V and 4 bases from J, with 24 bases between. The CDR3 here is CAWSPPSATGNNQPQHF. CDR3 in DNA: TGTGCCTGGTCCCCCCCGTCCGCGACAGGCAATAATCAGCCCCAGCATTTT. Full variable domain (missing parts from reference TRBV30 and TRBJ1-5): SQTIHQWPATLVQPVGSPLSLECTVEGTSNPNLYWYRQAAGRGLQLLFYSVGIGQISSEVPQNLSASRPQDRQFILSSKKLLLSDSGFYLCAWSPPSATGNNQPQHFGDGTRLSIL.